This entry describes one TCR beta chain. The antigen remains unidentified. The data belong to a study of shared clonotypes between healthy human individuals. Study results and caveats: The low donor count limited represented genetic and exposure-history diversity.

The table came from immunoSEQ multiplex PCR; TCRdb's copy has only in-frame clones and leaves some out. The profile shows about 510,000 clones, 79% of them singletons. All donors qualified as healthy HIV-negative adults and had experienced no recent acute infections or vaccinations. Germline lookup yields CDR1 SGHAT and CDR2 FQNNGV. There are 12 residues in the CDR3. Trimming pared 5 bases from V and 0 bases from J, leaving 5 bases between. The TCR sequence derives from a woman aged 35 to 49 in good health. Some clones in this sample may be carry-over from other donors' samples. Sequencing used PBMCs. The chain employs TRBV11-2 and TRBJ2-7, with no clear D. The DNA for the CDR3 is TGTGCCAGCAGCCCGCCCTCCTACGAGCAGTACTTC. Its protein is CASSPPSYEQYF.